The source of this T cell receptor (beta chain) is a study of response to subunit inactivated influenza vaccine. The ends lost 5 bases at V and 2 bases at J; junction bases unmatched: 7. The CDR3 runs 15 residues. TCRdb fed the RT-PCR reads into MiXCR, producing one record per CDR3 protein. The profile shows around 850,000 distinct CDR3 sequences, roughly 20% of them singletons. The source is a man aged 45-60 years who received an inactivated influenza vaccine. The sample consisted of PBMCs from blood, taken 4 to 6 days after vaccination. The chain joins TRBV12-3 or TRBV12-4 to TRBJ2-7, with 9 bases fitting TRBD2. Here the CDR3 reads CASSISGTSPYEQYF. The DNA of the CDR3 is TGTGCCAGCAGTATATCCGGGACTAGCCCCTACGAGCAGTACTTC.